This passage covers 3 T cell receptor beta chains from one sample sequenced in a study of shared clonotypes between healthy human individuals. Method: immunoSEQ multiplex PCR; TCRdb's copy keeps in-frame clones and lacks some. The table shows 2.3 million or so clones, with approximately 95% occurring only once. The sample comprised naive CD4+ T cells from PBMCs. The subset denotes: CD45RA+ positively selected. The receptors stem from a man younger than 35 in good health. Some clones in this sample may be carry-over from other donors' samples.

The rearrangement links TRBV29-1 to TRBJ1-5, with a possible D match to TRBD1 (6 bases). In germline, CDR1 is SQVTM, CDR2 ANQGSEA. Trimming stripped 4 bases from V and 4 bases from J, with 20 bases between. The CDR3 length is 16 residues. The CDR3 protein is CSVVDQGHAGNQPQHF. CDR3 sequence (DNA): TGCAGCGTTGTGGACCAGGGACATGCGGGGAATCAGCCCCAGCATTTT.

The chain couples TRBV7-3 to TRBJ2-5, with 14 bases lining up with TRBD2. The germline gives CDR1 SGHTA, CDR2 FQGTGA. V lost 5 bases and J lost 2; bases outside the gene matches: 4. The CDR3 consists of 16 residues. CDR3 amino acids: CASSPGLAGGQETQYF. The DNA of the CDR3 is TGTGCCAGCAGCCCAGGACTAGCGGGAGGTCAAGAGACCCAGTACTTC.

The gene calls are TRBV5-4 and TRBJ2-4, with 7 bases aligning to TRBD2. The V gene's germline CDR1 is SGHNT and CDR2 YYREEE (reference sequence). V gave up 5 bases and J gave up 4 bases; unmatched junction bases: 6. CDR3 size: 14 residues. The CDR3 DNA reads TGTGCCAGCAGATTAATGGGGGGGAAAAACATTCAGTACTTC. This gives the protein CASRLMGGKNIQYF.